Below, one T cell receptor (beta chain) is given with its context. This entry comes from a study of blood T cell repertoires in COVID-19. Overall study context: COVID-19 samples from acute and convalescent phases originated in the United States, Italy and Spain. PBMCs, B-cell-depleted T cells, or T cells provided the cDNA or gDNA that made up the material.

Original data processing: Amplification of reference gene primers was used by the study to estimate nucleated cell counts. Some clones are missing from TCRdb's copy, which holds only in-frame ones; the method was immunoSEQ multiplex PCR. That table gives V, J and clone size, and the DNA gave D and trimming. Of some 78,000 clones in the sample, 65% to 85% were seen once. Unmatched junction bases numbered 7, after V lost 3 bases and J lost 3 bases. The CDR3 has 15 amino acids. Germline CDR1 MNHNS, CDR2 SASEGT. This TCR came from a man between 60 and 70 years old with active or convalescent COVID-19. The specimen was peripheral blood. The genes are TRBV6-1 and TRBJ2-7; 8 positions agree with TRBD1. CDR3 DNA: TGTGCCAGCAGTGACACTCAGGGGGCCAGCTACGAGCAGTACTTC. Encoded protein: CASSDTQGASYEQYF.